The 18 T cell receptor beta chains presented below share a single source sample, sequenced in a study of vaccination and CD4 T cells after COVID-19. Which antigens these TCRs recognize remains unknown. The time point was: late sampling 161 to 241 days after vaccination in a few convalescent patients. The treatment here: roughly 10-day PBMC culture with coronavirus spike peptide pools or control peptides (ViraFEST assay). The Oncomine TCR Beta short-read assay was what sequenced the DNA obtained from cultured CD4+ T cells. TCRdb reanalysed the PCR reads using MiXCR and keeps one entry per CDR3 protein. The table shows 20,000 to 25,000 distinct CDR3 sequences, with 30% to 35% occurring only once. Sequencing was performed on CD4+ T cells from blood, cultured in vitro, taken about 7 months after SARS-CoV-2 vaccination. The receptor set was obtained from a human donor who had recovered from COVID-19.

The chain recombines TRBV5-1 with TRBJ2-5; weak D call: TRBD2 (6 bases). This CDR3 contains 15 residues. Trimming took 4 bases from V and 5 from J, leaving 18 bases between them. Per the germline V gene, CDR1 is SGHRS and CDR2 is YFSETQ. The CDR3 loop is CASSAGPRGVETQYF. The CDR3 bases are TGCGCCAGCAGCGCGGGGCCCAGAGGGGTTGAGACCCAGTACTTC.

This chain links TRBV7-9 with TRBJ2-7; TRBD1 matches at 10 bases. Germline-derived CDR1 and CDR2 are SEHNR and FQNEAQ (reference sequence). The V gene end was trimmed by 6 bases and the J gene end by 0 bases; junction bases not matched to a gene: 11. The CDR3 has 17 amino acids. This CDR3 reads CASSEFGRDRGSYEQYF. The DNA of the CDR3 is TGTGCCAGCAGTGAATTCGGTCGGGACAGGGGCTCCTACGAGCAGTACTTC. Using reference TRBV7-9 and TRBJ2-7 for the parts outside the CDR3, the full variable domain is DTGVSQNPRHKITKRGQNVTFRCDPISEHNRLYWYRQTLGQGPEFLTYFQNEAQLEKSRLLSDRFSAERPKGSFSTLEIQRTEQGDSAMYLCASSEFGRDRGSYEQYFGPGTRLTVT.

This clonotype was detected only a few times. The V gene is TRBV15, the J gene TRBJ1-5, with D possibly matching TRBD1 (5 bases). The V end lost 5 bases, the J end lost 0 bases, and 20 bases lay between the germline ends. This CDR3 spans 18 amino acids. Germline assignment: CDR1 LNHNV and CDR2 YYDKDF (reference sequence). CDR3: CATSPTGTQVYSNQPQHF. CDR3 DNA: TGTGCCACCAGCCCGACCGGGACGCAGGTTTATAGCAATCAGCCCCAGCATTTT. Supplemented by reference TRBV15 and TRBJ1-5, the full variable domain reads DAMVIQNPRYQVTQFGKPVTLSCSQTLNHNVMYWYQQKSSQAPKLLFHYYDKDFNNEADTPDNFQSRRPNTSFCFLDIRSPGLGDTAMYLCATSPTGTQVYSNQPQHFGDGTRLSIL.

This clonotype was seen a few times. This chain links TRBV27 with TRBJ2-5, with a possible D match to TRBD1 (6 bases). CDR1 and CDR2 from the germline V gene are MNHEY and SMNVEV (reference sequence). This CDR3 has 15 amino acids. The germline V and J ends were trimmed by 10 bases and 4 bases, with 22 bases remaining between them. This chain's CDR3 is CATFGWGHGRETQYF. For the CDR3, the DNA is TGTGCCACATTTGGGTGGGGGCACGGGCGAGAGACCCAGTACTTC.

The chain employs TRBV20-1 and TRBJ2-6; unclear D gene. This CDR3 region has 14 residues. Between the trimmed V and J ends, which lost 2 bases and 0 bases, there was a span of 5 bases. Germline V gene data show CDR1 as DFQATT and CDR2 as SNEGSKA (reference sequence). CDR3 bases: TGCAGTGCTAGAAAGGGCTCTGGGGCCAACGTCCTGACTTTC. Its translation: CSARKGSGANVLTF.

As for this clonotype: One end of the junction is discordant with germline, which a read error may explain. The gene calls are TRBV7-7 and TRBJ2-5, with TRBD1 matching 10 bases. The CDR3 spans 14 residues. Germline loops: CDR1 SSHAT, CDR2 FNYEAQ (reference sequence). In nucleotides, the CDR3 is TGTGCTAGCAGCCCGACAGGGGGCGGAGAGACCCAGTACTTC. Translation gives CASSPTGGGETQYF.

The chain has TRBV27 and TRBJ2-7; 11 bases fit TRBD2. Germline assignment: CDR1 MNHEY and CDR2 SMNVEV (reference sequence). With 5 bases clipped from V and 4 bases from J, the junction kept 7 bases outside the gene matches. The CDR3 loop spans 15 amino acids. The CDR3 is CASSGRLAGKYEQYF. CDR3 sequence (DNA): TGTGCCAGCAGTGGACGACTAGCGGGAAAATACGAGCAGTACTTC.

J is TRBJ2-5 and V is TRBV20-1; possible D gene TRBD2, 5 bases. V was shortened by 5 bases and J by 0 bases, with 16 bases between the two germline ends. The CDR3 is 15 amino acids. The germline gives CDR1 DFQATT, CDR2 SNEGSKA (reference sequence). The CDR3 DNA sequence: TGCAGTGCTCAGAGGGCGAGCGGCCACCAAGAGACCCAGTACTTC. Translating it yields CSAQRASGHQETQYF.

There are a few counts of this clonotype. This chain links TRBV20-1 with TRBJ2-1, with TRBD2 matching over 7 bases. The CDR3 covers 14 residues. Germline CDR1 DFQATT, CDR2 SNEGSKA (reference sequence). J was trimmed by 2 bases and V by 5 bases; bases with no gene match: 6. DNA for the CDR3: TGCAGTGCTGGAGCGGGACCTCCCTACAATGAGCAGTTCTTC. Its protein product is CSAGAGPPYNEQFF.

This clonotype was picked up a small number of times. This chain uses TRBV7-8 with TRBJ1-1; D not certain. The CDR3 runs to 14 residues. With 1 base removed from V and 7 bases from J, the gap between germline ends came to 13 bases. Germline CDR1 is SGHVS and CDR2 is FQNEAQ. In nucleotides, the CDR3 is TGTGCCAGCAGCTTAGTCTCTATGGGTGGTGAAGCTTTCTTT. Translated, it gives CASSLVSMGGEAFF.

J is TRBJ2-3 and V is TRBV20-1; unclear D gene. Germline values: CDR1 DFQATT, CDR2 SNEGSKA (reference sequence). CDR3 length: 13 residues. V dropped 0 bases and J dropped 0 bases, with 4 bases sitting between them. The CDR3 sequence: CSARDASTDTQYF. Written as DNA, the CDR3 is TGCAGTGCTAGAGATGCTAGCACAGATACGCAGTATTTT.

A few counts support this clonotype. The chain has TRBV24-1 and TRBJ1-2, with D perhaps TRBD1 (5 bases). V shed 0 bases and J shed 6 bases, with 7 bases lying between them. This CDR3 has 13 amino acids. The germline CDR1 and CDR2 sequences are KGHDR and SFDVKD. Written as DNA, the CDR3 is TGTGCCACCAGTGATTTGGACAGCCATGGCTACACCTTC. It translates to CATSDLDSHGYTF.

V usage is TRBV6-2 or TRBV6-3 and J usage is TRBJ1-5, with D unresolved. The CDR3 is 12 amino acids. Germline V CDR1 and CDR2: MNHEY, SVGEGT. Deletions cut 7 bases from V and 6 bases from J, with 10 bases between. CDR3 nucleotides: TGTGCCAGCAACAAACTGGGTCAGCCCCAGCATTTT. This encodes CASNKLGQPQHF.

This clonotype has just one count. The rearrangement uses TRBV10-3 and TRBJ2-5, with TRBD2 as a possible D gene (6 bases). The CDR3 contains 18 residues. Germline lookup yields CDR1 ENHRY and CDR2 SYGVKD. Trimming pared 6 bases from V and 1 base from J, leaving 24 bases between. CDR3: CAISPGRQSLKVQETQYF. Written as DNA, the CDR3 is TGTGCCATCAGCCCTGGGAGGCAATCCCTAAAGGTCCAAGAGACCCAGTACTTC.

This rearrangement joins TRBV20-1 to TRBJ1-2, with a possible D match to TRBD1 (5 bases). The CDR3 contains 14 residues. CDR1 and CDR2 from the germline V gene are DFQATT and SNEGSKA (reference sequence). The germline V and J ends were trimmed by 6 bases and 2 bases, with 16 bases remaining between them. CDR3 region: CSANQGLGNYGYTF. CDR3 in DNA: TGCAGTGCCAACCAGGGCCTAGGGAACTATGGCTACACCTTC.

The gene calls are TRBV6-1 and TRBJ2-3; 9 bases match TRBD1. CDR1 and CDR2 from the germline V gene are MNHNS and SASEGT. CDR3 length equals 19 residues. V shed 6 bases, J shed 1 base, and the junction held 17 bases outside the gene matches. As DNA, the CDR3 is TGTGCCAGCAGCGTCCGGGCTCGATCCGGGACAGGGCGCACAGATACGCAGTATTTT. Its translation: CASSVRARSGTGRTDTQYF.

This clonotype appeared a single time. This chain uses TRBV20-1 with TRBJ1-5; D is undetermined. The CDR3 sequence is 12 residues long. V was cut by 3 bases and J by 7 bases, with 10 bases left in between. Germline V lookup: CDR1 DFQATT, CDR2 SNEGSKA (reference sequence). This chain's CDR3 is CSASLLNQPQHF. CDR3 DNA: TGCAGTGCTAGCCTCCTCAACCAGCCCCAGCATTTT.

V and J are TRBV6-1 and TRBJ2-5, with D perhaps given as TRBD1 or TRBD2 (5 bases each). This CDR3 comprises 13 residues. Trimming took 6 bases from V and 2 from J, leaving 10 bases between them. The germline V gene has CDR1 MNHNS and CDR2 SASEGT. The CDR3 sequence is CASRRGGQETQYF. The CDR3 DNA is TGTGCCAGCAGACGGGGCGGGCAAGAGACCCAGTACTTC.